The subject of this entry is one T cell receptor (beta chain). This sample stems from a study of neurological immune-mediated disorders. Per germline, CDR1 ENHRY and CDR2 SYGVKD. Trimming took off 3 bases at V and 6 bases at J, with 15 bases between the two ends. The CDR3 contains 15 residues. One entry per CDR3 protein results from TCRdb running MiXCR on the 5' RACE reads. In the table there are about 5,000 distinct CDR3 sequences, less than 25% of which are singletons. Sequencing was performed on CD8+ T cells from blood. This receptor was identified in a woman aged 55-69 years with HTLV-1-associated myelopathy (HAM/TSP). The chain links TRBV10-3 to TRBJ1-5; D is possibly TRBD1 (6 bases). CDR3 in DNA: TGTGCCATCAGTGACCCTACAGGGACCAGTCAGCCCCAGCATTTT. Protein sequence: CAISDPTGTSQPQHF.